This TCR beta chain was found in a study of CD8+ T cells in alopecia areata. Whole-study results and caveats: Scalp and blood samples kept many expanded lesional clones throughout tofacitinib. Affected scalp, especially in alopecia totalis/universalis, had a higher clonality than normal scalp did.

RNA extraction was followed by reverse transcription into cDNA, which acted as the sequencing template. Sequencing used immunoSEQ multiplex PCR; TCRdb keeps in-frame clones, though not all of them. The repertoire holds 80,000 to 95,000 clones, with around 47% as singletons. Treatment reported: oral pan-JAK inhibitor, 5-10 mg twice daily. The study team obtained lesional scalp punch biopsies and peripheral blood from alopecia areata patients. Note on this clone: Its matching antigen is unknown.

Material: CD8+ T cells sorted from blood, obtained at week 24, from a patient treated with tofacitinib. This sequence originates from a human donor with alopecia areata.

The CDR3 protein is CASRVPGQVTLYEQYF. The CDR3 region has the DNA TGTGCCAGCAGGGTGCCGGGACAGGTCACTCTCTACGAGCAGTACTTC. This sequence joins TRBV14 and TRBJ2-7; 8 bases agree with TRBD1. The germline V gene encodes CDR1 SGHDN and CDR2 FVKESK. This CDR3 comprises 16 residues. Trimming took 6 bases from V and 3 from J; bases not matched to a gene: 13.